Listed below are T cell receptor beta chains from one sample, sequenced in a study of cytomegalovirus exposure and HLA in healthy donors. Data came from immunoSEQ multiplex PCR; TCRdb stores just in-frame clones and leaves some out. The table has 160,000 or so clones, over 60% seen once. Source material: PBMCs. These receptors all stem from a man aged 40-50 years in good health and CMV-seronegative. The CDR3 runs from the conserved cysteine through the conserved F or W. Fields, in order: CDR3 DNA, CDR3 protein, D gene, J gene, V gene, clone size. A D gene is named only where the DNA matches it firmly. Expanded clones get a size class; other rows say once, few or many, or leave the size out.

DNA: TGTGCCAGCAGCTTAAGCGGGGGGGACACCGGGGAGCTGTTTTTT
CDR3: CASSLSGGDTGELFF
D: TRBD2
J: TRBJ2-2
V: TRBV7-9
size: .

DNA: TGTGCCAGTATTGGTCAGGGGGCCCTGAACACTGAAGCTTTCTTT
CDR3: CASIGQGALNTEAFF
D: TRBD1
J: TRBJ1-1
V: TRBV19
size: .

DNA: TGCGCCAGCAGCTTGGATCACGCGAGCTCTGGAAACACCATATATTTT
CDR3: CASSLDHASSGNTIYF
D: .
J: TRBJ1-3
V: TRBV5-1
size: once

DNA: TGTGCCAGCAGCACCCGACAGGACACCGGGGAGCTGTTTTTT
CDR3: CASSTRQDTGELFF
D: .
J: TRBJ2-2
V: TRBV7-2
size: .

DNA: TGTGCCAGCGGAGTACTTAGCACAGATACGCAGTATTTT
CDR3: CASGVLSTDTQYF
D: .
J: TRBJ2-3
V: TRBV7-2
size: .

DNA: TGTGCCAGCAGTGAAGAGGGGGCGTCTTACCCTGGCTACACCTTC
CDR3: CASSEEGASYPGYTF
D: TRBD1
J: TRBJ1-2
V: TRBV6-1
size: .

DNA: TGCGGGGGGAGGACGAACACTGAAGCTTTCTTT
CDR3: CGGRTNTEAFF
D: .
J: TRBJ1-1
V: TRBV20-1
size: once

DNA: TGTGCCAGCAGGTCACCCCGGGGCAGGGGGGATAAAGCTTTCTTT
CDR3: CASRSPRGRGDKAFF
D: TRBD1
J: TRBJ1-1
V: TRBV7-2
size: .

DNA: TGTGCCAGCACCCGGGACAGTAACACAGATACGCAGTATTTT
CDR3: CASTRDSNTDTQYF
D: TRBD1
J: TRBJ2-3
V: TRBV6-5
size: .

DNA: TGTGCCAGCAGTTTCACCCCCGGGACAGTTTACGAGCAGTACTTC
CDR3: CASSFTPGTVYEQYF
D: TRBD1
J: TRBJ2-7
V: TRBV27
size: .

DNA: TGTGCCAGCAAGGAAACAGGGTACGAGCAGTACTTC
CDR3: CASKETGYEQYF
D: .
J: TRBJ2-7
V: TRBV6-1
size: .

DNA: TGTGCCAGCAGCTTAGACCCTCAGGGGAATGAGCAGTTCTTC
CDR3: CASSLDPQGNEQFF
D: .
J: TRBJ2-1
V: TRBV7-6
size: .

DNA: TGTGCCATCAGTGAGTCAGCCGGGAGCGTCAATCAGCCCCAGCATTTT
CDR3: CAISESAGSVNQPQHF
D: .
J: TRBJ1-5
V: TRBV10-3
size: .

DNA: TGTGCCAGCAGTTTACGCACAGCGAACACTGAAGCTTTCTTT
CDR3: CASSLRTANTEAFF
D: .
J: TRBJ1-1
V: TRBV27
size: .

DNA: TGTGCCAGCAGCATACAGGGATTCTACGAGCAGTACTTC
CDR3: CASSIQGFYEQYF
D: .
J: TRBJ2-7
V: TRBV27
size: once

DNA: TGCGCCAGCAGCCTTAACGCGGGGGGTAATCAGCCCCAGCATTTT
CDR3: CASSLNAGGNQPQHF
D: .
J: TRBJ1-5
V: TRBV4-1
size: .

DNA: TGCGCCAGCAGCTTTGATCGCACTTATAATTCACCCCTCCACTTT
CDR3: CASSFDRTYNSPLHF
D: .
J: TRBJ1-6
V: TRBV5-1
size: .

DNA: TGTGCCAGCAGTGGGGACGGGGGTCTCCACGAGCAGTACTTC
CDR3: CASSGDGGLHEQYF
D: .
J: TRBJ2-7
V: TRBV2
size: .